The clone carrying this T cell receptor (beta chain) has ten or more counts. The data originate from a study of T-cell reconstitution after alpha-beta-depleted transplantation in children. This sample's TCRbeta library carried unique molecular identifier barcodes. TCRdb re-called the PCR reads through MiXCR, storing one row per CDR3 protein. This table has roughly 590,000 distinct CDR3 sequences, 15% to 20% appearing once. V was shortened by 7 bases and J by 0 bases, with 14 bases between the two germline ends. Germline assignment: CDR1 SGHRS and CDR2 YFSETQ. The CDR3 consists of 14 residues. The sequence came from a human donor who donated a stem cell graft to a child with acute myeloid leukemia. Source: PBMCs from the stem cell graft donor, taken from the stem cell graft. V usage is TRBV5-1 and J usage is TRBJ2-7; D not certain. CDR3 in DNA: TGCGCCAGCCATATGAAGACACGCTCCTACGAGCAGTACGTC. Translated: CASHMKTRSYEQYV.